Listed below are T cell receptor beta chains from one sample, sequenced in a study of blood T cell repertoires in COVID-19. Profiling relied on immunoSEQ multiplex PCR, and the TCRdb table lists in-frame clones only, not all of them. Seen here are approximately 240,000 clones, approximately 82% observed once, and the top ten hold about 1.5%. The sequenced sample consisted of peripheral blood. The receptors were sampled from a woman aged 40-49 years who had recovered from COVID-19. Both conserved end residues are part of each CDR3. The order of the fields is J gene, clone size, V gene, D gene, CDR3 protein, CDR3 DNA. D genes are given only for firm matches. Only some rows state a clone size, as once, few, many or a class for expanded clones.

J gene: TRBJ2-1; clone size: .; V gene: TRBV4-1; D gene: TRBD2; CDR3 protein: CASSHPLSGGAAANEQFF; CDR3 DNA: TGCGCCAGCAGCCACCCACTTAGCGGGGGGGCCGCTGCCAATGAGCAGTTCTTC
J gene: TRBJ2-7; clone size: .; V gene: TRBV27; D gene: .; CDR3 protein: CASSFGVRYEQYF; CDR3 DNA: TGTGCCAGCAGTTTCGGGGTGAGGTACGAGCAGTACTTC
J gene: TRBJ2-2; clone size: few; V gene: TRBV19; D gene: .; CDR3 protein: CASSIAVNTGELFF; CDR3 DNA: TGTGCCAGTAGTATTGCGGTGAACACCGGGGAGCTGTTTTTT
J gene: TRBJ1-2; clone size: .; V gene: TRBV7-2; D gene: .; CDR3 protein: CASSATETYGYTF; CDR3 DNA: TGTGCCAGCAGCGCGACAGAAACCTATGGCTACACCTTC
J gene: TRBJ2-3; clone size: once; V gene: TRBV6-2/TRBV6-3; D gene: TRBD2; CDR3 protein: CASSTWGGSTDTQYF; CDR3 DNA: TGTGCCAGCAGCACCTGGGGGGGTAGCACAGATACGCAGTATTTT
J gene: TRBJ2-1; clone size: .; V gene: TRBV20-1; D gene: .; CDR3 protein: CSAPSRGARFF; CDR3 DNA: TGCAGTGCTCCCTCCCGGGGGGCCCGGTTCTTC
J gene: TRBJ1-2; clone size: .; V gene: TRBV5-6; D gene: .; CDR3 protein: CASSWGQPNYGYTF; CDR3 DNA: TGTGCCAGCAGCTGGGGACAACCTAACTATGGCTACACCTTC
J gene: TRBJ2-5; clone size: .; V gene: TRBV5-6; D gene: TRBD1; CDR3 protein: CASDMSRGETQYF; CDR3 DNA: TGTGCCAGCGACATGAGCAGGGGGGAGACCCAGTACTTC
J gene: TRBJ1-5; clone size: .; V gene: TRBV28; D gene: .; CDR3 protein: CASNPLGAPQHF; CDR3 DNA: TGTGCCAGCAATCCGCTGGGGGCGCCCCAGCATTTT
J gene: TRBJ1-1; clone size: .; V gene: TRBV18; D gene: .; CDR3 protein: CASSGSTTGTEAFF; CDR3 DNA: TGTGCCAGCTCCGGCTCAACGACGGGCACTGAAGCTTTCTTT
J gene: TRBJ2-1; clone size: once; V gene: TRBV3-1/TRBV3-2; D gene: .; CDR3 protein: CASSLPGTYNEQFF; CDR3 DNA: TGTGCCAGCAGCCTCCCCGGGACTTACAATGAGCAGTTCTTC
J gene: TRBJ1-2; clone size: once; V gene: TRBV23-1; D gene: .; CDR3 protein: CASSQSVARVGYGYTF; CDR3 DNA: TGCGCCAGCAGTCAATCGGTTGCCAGGGTCGGCTATGGCTACACCTTC
J gene: TRBJ2-1; clone size: .; V gene: TRBV5-1; D gene: TRBD2; CDR3 protein: CASSLVAGGPNEQFF; CDR3 DNA: TGCGCCAGCAGCTTGGTAGCGGGGGGGCCCAATGAGCAGTTCTTC
J gene: TRBJ2-1; clone size: .; V gene: TRBV19; D gene: TRBD2; CDR3 protein: CASSIAGGNNEQFF; CDR3 DNA: TGTGCCAGTAGTATAGCGGGGGGTAACAATGAGCAGTTCTTC
J gene: TRBJ1-3; clone size: .; V gene: TRBV5-1; D gene: .; CDR3 protein: CASSFEGAAIYF; CDR3 DNA: TGCGCCAGCAGCTTCGAGGGAGCCGCCATATATTTT
J gene: TRBJ1-1; clone size: .; V gene: TRBV19; D gene: .; CDR3 protein: CASTHGTLMNTEAFF; CDR3 DNA: TGTGCCAGTACTCACGGGACACTTATGAACACTGAAGCTTTCTTT
J gene: TRBJ2-1; clone size: .; V gene: TRBV15; D gene: TRBD2; CDR3 protein: CATSRRVAGGNEQFF; CDR3 DNA: TGTGCCACCAGCAGAAGGGTAGCGGGGGGCAATGAGCAGTTCTTC
J gene: TRBJ1-2; clone size: .; V gene: TRBV7-2; D gene: TRBD1; CDR3 protein: CASSPRGAGQGYGYTF; CDR3 DNA: TGTGCCAGCAGCCCGCGGGGCGCGGGACAGGGTTATGGCTACACCTTC
J gene: TRBJ1-1; clone size: .; V gene: TRBV28; D gene: TRBD1; CDR3 protein: CASSSPWTGNTEAFF; CDR3 DNA: TGTGCCAGCAGTTCCCCTTGGACAGGAAACACTGAAGCTTTCTTT
J gene: TRBJ2-7; clone size: .; V gene: TRBV5-5; D gene: .; CDR3 protein: CASSLLGEILYEQYF; CDR3 DNA: TGTGCCAGCAGCTTGCTCGGGGAAATCCTCTACGAGCAGTACTTC
J gene: TRBJ2-5; clone size: .; V gene: TRBV14; D gene: TRBD1; CDR3 protein: CASSDLTGSQETQYF; CDR3 DNA: TGTGCCAGCAGCGACCTGACAGGGTCACAAGAGACCCAGTACTTC
J gene: TRBJ2-3; clone size: .; V gene: TRBV21-1; D gene: .; CDR3 protein: CASSLTAGGPVGTDTQYF; CDR3 DNA: TGTGCCAGCAGCCTAACAGCGGGGGGGCCTGTTGGCACAGATACGCAGTATTTT
J gene: TRBJ2-7; clone size: .; V gene: TRBV10-3; D gene: TRBD2; CDR3 protein: CAISPSGGGYEQYF; CDR3 DNA: TGTGCCATCAGCCCTAGCGGGGGTGGGTACGAGCAGTACTTC
J gene: TRBJ1-2; clone size: .; V gene: TRBV3-1/TRBV3-2; D gene: TRBD1; CDR3 protein: CASSPTGGSIGYTF; CDR3 DNA: TGTGCCAGCAGCCCGACAGGGGGAAGCATCGGCTACACCTTC
J gene: TRBJ2-2; clone size: .; V gene: TRBV4-3; D gene: .; CDR3 protein: CARRTSIIDGDFNTGELFF; CDR3 DNA: TGCGCCCGAAGGACAAGCATTATCGACGGCGACTTTAACACCGGGGAGCTGTTTTTT
J gene: TRBJ1-1; clone size: .; V gene: TRBV5-1; D gene: TRBD1; CDR3 protein: CASSPGQGAAAEAFF; CDR3 DNA: TGCGCCAGCAGCCCCGGACAGGGCGCCGCCGCTGAAGCTTTCTTT
J gene: TRBJ2-1; clone size: .; V gene: TRBV12-3/TRBV12-4; D gene: TRBD1; CDR3 protein: CASTRTGENEQFF; CDR3 DNA: TGTGCCAGCACCCGGACAGGGGAAAATGAGCAGTTCTTC
J gene: TRBJ2-1; clone size: .; V gene: TRBV5-1; D gene: TRBD2; CDR3 protein: CASSRGTSGVNEQFF; CDR3 DNA: TGCGCCAGCAGCCGAGGGACTAGCGGGGTTAATGAGCAGTTCTTC
J gene: TRBJ1-2; clone size: .; V gene: TRBV28; D gene: .; CDR3 protein: CASSLWAGTTNYGYTF; CDR3 DNA: TGTGCCAGCAGTTTATGGGCGGGGACGACTAACTATGGCTACACCTTC
J gene: TRBJ2-1; clone size: .; V gene: TRBV19; D gene: .; CDR3 protein: CASSMWRGTGGNEQFF; CDR3 DNA: TGTGCCAGTAGTATGTGGAGGGGAACCGGAGGCAATGAGCAGTTCTTC
J gene: TRBJ2-2; clone size: .; V gene: TRBV5-1; D gene: TRBD1; CDR3 protein: CASSLVVGTGYTGELFF; CDR3 DNA: TGCGCCAGCAGCTTGGTCGTCGGGACAGGGTACACCGGGGAGCTGTTTTTT
J gene: TRBJ1-2; clone size: .; V gene: TRBV7-2; D gene: .; CDR3 protein: CASNSGAIYGYTF; CDR3 DNA: TGTGCCAGCAACTCAGGGGCTATCTATGGCTACACCTTC
J gene: TRBJ1-6; clone size: .; V gene: TRBV6-2/TRBV6-3; D gene: .; CDR3 protein: CASSRVDSPLHF; CDR3 DNA: TGTGCCAGCAGCAGAGTAGATTCACCCCTCCACTTT
J gene: TRBJ1-1; clone size: .; V gene: TRBV6-5; D gene: .; CDR3 protein: CASSYQGIGGSPEAFF; CDR3 DNA: TGTGCCAGCAGTTACCAAGGGATTGGGGGGAGCCCTGAAGCTTTCTTT
J gene: TRBJ1-2; clone size: few; V gene: TRBV3-1/TRBV3-2; D gene: .; CDR3 protein: CASSQGGGYTF; CDR3 DNA: TGTGCCAGCAGCCAAGGCGGTGGCTACACCTTC
J gene: TRBJ2-1; clone size: .; V gene: TRBV7-6; D gene: TRBD2; CDR3 protein: CASSLVPSGGDNEQFF; CDR3 DNA: TGTGCCAGCAGCTTAGTACCCAGCGGGGGGGACAATGAGCAGTTCTTC
J gene: TRBJ2-2; clone size: .; V gene: TRBV19; D gene: TRBD1; CDR3 protein: CASSMQVTGVTGELFF; CDR3 DNA: TGTGCCAGTAGTATGCAGGTGACAGGGGTTACCGGGGAGCTGTTTTTT
J gene: TRBJ1-5; clone size: .; V gene: TRBV19; D gene: TRBD1; CDR3 protein: CASSTGQGEQPQHF; CDR3 DNA: TGTGCCAGTAGTACGGGACAGGGGGAGCAGCCCCAGCATTTT
J gene: TRBJ2-3; clone size: .; V gene: TRBV9; D gene: .; CDR3 protein: CASSEGDPDTQYF; CDR3 DNA: TGTGCCAGCAGCGAGGGGGACCCAGATACGCAGTATTTT
J gene: TRBJ1-6; clone size: once; V gene: TRBV2; D gene: .; CDR3 protein: CASSEGQGNFSPLHF; CDR3 DNA: TGTGCCAGCAGTGAAGGGCAGGGCAATTTTTCACCCCTCCACTTT
J gene: TRBJ2-7; clone size: .; V gene: TRBV7-2; D gene: .; CDR3 protein: CASSLAGALYEQYF; CDR3 DNA: TGTGCCAGCAGCTTAGCAGGGGCCCTCTACGAGCAGTACTTC
J gene: TRBJ2-7; clone size: few; V gene: TRBV6-5; D gene: .; CDR3 protein: CASNRKTGSSYEQYF; CDR3 DNA: TGTGCCAGCAATCGAAAGACAGGATCCTCCTACGAGCAGTACTTC
J gene: TRBJ2-7; clone size: .; V gene: TRBV18; D gene: .; CDR3 protein: CASSKPGGNPTTDEQYF; CDR3 DNA: TGTGCCAGCTCGAAACCGGGCGGGAACCCCACTACCGACGAGCAGTACTTC
J gene: TRBJ1-4; clone size: .; V gene: TRBV5-1; D gene: .; CDR3 protein: CASRLTVSPTNEKLFF; CDR3 DNA: TGCGCCAGCAGACTGACAGTTTCCCCAACTAATGAAAAACTGTTTTTT
J gene: TRBJ1-3; clone size: .; V gene: TRBV25-1; D gene: .; CDR3 protein: CASSEFRGGNTIYF; CDR3 DNA: TGTGCCAGCAGTGAATTCCGGGGTGGAAACACCATATATTTT
J gene: TRBJ1-4; clone size: .; V gene: TRBV18; D gene: .; CDR3 protein: CASSPGGVHEKLFF; CDR3 DNA: TGTGCCAGCTCACCAGGAGGTGTACATGAAAAACTGTTTTTT
J gene: TRBJ1-1; clone size: .; V gene: TRBV9; D gene: .; CDR3 protein: CASSVDKNTEAFF; CDR3 DNA: TGTGCCAGCAGCGTCGACAAGAACACTGAAGCTTTCTTT
J gene: TRBJ2-7; clone size: .; V gene: TRBV19; D gene: .; CDR3 protein: CASSIARTVSSYEQYF; CDR3 DNA: TGTGCCAGTAGTATAGCTCGGACAGTCAGCTCCTACGAGCAGTACTTC
J gene: TRBJ2-4; clone size: .; V gene: TRBV9; D gene: .; CDR3 protein: CASSEDSMGENIQYF; CDR3 DNA: TGTGCCAGCAGCGAGGACAGCATGGGGGAAAACATTCAGTACTTC